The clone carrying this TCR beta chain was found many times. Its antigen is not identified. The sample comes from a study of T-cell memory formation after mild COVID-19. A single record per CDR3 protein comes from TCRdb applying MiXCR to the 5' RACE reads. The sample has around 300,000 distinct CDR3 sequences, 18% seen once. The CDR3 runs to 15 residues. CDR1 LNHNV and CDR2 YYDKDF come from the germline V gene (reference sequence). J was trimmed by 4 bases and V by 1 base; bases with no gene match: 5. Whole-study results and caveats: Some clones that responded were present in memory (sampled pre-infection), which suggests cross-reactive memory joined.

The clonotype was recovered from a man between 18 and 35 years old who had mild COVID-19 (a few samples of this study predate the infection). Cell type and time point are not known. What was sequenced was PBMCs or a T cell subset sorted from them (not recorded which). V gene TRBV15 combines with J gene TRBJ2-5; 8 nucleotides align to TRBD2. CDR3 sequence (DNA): TGTGCCACCAGCAGAGTCGGGGGGGCCGGAGAGACCCAGTACTTC. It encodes CATSRVGGAGETQYF.